The 12 T cell receptor beta chains below all came from one sample that was sequenced in a study of cytomegalovirus exposure and HLA in healthy donors. PCR used 60 Vbeta primers and 13 Jbeta primers. Data came from immunoSEQ multiplex PCR; TCRdb stores just in-frame clones and leaves some out. Found here are about 120,000 clones, 9% to 10% of them singletons; the top ten hold 3%. The sequenced sample consisted of PBMCs. These receptors originate from a young man in good health and CMV-seronegative.

V is TRBV11-2 and J is TRBJ2-5, with D possibly TRBD2 on 6 matching bases. The CDR3 is 15 residues long. CDR1 and CDR2 from the germline V gene are SGHAT and FQNNGV. Trimming shortened V by 5 bases and J by 4 bases, and 17 bases separated the two germline ends. CDR3 loop: CASSLRVLGGETQYF. The CDR3 DNA is TGTGCCAGCAGCCTCCGGGTCTTGGGAGGAGAGACCCAGTACTTC.

The chain combines TRBV28 with TRBJ1-4; a weak D match, TRBD1 (5 bases). Trimming shortened V by 7 bases and J by 8 bases, and 14 bases separated the two germline ends. CDR3 length equals 13 residues. CDR1 MDHEN and CDR2 SYDVKM come from the germline V gene. The CDR3 here is CASTPGKGEKLFF. Here the CDR3 DNA reads TGTGCCAGCACTCCAGGGAAAGGCGAAAAACTGTTTTTT.

This rearrangement joins TRBV18 to TRBJ2-4, with D maybe TRBD1 (6 bases). CDR1 and CDR2 from the germline V gene are KGHSH and LQKENI. Trimming took 8 bases from V and 4 from J, leaving 15 bases between them. The CDR3 spans 14 residues. Here the CDR3 reads CASATGIQKNIQYF. The CDR3 DNA follows: TGTGCCAGCGCAACAGGGATCCAAAAAAACATTCAGTACTTC.

This sequence joins TRBV5-1 and TRBJ1-5; perhaps TRBD1 as D (6 bases). V was cut by 0 bases and J by 1 base, with 8 bases left in between. The CDR3 runs to 15 residues. The V gene's germline CDR1 is SGHRS and CDR2 YFSETQ. The DNA of the CDR3 is TGCGCCAGCAGCTTGGAGGGGGACAGCAATCAGCCCCAGCATTTT. Amino acids: CASSLEGDSNQPQHF.

This clone turned up a few times. The chain has TRBV27 and TRBJ2-7, with TRBD1 matching over 7 bases. The CDR3 covers 15 residues. J lost 2 bases, V lost 4 bases, and 8 bases had no gene match. The germline gives CDR1 MNHEY, CDR2 SMNVEV (reference sequence). This CDR3 is CASSSDRVLPYEQYF. The CDR3 DNA is TGTGCCAGCAGTTCAGACAGGGTACTACCCTACGAGCAGTACTTC.

In its sample, this clone was seen a few times. The chain links TRBV14 to TRBJ2-7; TRBD1 matches at 7 bases. The germline gives CDR1 SGHDN, CDR2 FVKESK. The V segment lost 4 bases and the J segment 2 bases; nucleotides outside the gene matches: 11. The CDR3 runs 16 residues. The CDR3 sequence is CASSLLHWDSAYEQYF. The CDR3, as DNA: TGTGCCAGCAGCCTTTTACACTGGGACAGTGCCTACGAGCAGTACTTC.

The V call is TRBV29-1, the J call TRBJ1-2, with a tentative D call TRBD1 (6 bases). Germline CDR1 and CDR2: SQVTM and ANQGSEA. Trimming pared 7 bases from V and 2 bases from J, leaving 14 bases between. This CDR3 contains 13 residues. In DNA form, the CDR3 reads TGCAGCGCTTCCTTGGGACAAAACTATGGCTACACCTTC. Translated, it gives CSASLGQNYGYTF.

The chain is built from TRBV2 and TRBJ1-1; a possible D gene is TRBD1 (6 bases). CDR1 SNHLY and CDR2 FYNNEI come from the germline V gene. There are 12 residues in the CDR3. Trimming shortened V by 6 bases and J by 4 bases, and 9 bases separated the two germline ends. For the CDR3, the DNA is TGTGCCAGCAGCGGGACACTCACTGAAGCTTTCTTT. This gives the protein CASSGTLTEAFF.

V is TRBV18 and J is TRBJ1-1, with 10 nucleotides matching TRBD1. This CDR3 spans 14 amino acids. V lost 2 bases, J lost 7 bases, and 4 bases stayed unmatched. The V gene's germline CDR1 is KGHSH and CDR2 LQKENI. CDR3 bases: TGTGCCAGCTCACCAGACAGGGGGCAGGATGAAGCTTTCTTT. Its protein product is CASSPDRGQDEAFF.

This clone was observed a handful of times. The rearrangement uses TRBV7-9 and TRBJ2-1, with 10 nucleotides matching TRBD2. Germline-derived CDR1 and CDR2 are SEHNR and FQNEAQ (reference sequence). The CDR3 consists of 15 residues. Losses at the gene ends were 5 bases for V and 3 bases for J; bases not matched to a gene: 4. The CDR3 DNA follows: TGTGCCAGCAGCGATAGCGGGAGGAACTACAATGAGCAGTTCTTC. It yields the protein CASSDSGRNYNEQFF.

This clone has a handful of counts. CDR3 sequence reads: CASSPGGGRYSYEQYF. The CDR3 DNA reads as TGTGCCAGCAGCCCGGGTGGGGGGAGGTACTCCTACGAGCAGTACTTC. V is TRBV11-2 and J is TRBJ2-5, with a weak D call TRBD2 (6 bases). Judging by the DNA end, TRBJ2-7 fits better; the J call may be wrong. The CDR3 contains 16 residues. CDR1 is SGHAT, CDR2 FQNNGV, per germline.

J is TRBJ2-7 and V is TRBV18; maybe TRBD1 (6 bases). CDR1 is KGHSH, CDR2 LQKENI, per germline. Trimming removed 3 bases from V and 13 bases from J, with 13 bases in between. The CDR3 extends over 11 amino acids. The CDR3, as DNA: TGTGCCAGCTCACCCGGGACATTGCACTACTTC. Translating it yields CASSPGTLHYF.